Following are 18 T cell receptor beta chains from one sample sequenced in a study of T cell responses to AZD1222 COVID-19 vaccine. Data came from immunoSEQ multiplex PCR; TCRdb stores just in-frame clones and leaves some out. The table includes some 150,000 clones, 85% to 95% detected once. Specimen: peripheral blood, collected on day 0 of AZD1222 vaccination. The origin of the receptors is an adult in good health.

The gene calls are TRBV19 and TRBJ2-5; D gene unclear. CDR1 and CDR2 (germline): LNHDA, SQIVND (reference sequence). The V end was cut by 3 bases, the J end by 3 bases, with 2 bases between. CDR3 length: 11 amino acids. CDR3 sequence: CASSMKETQYF. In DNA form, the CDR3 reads TGTGCCAGTAGTATGAAAGAGACCCAGTACTTC.

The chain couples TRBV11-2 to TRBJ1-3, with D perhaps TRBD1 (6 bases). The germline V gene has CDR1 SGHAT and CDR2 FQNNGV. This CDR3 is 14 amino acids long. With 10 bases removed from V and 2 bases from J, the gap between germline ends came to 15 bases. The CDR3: CATAPGHAGNTIYF. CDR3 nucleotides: TGTGCCACCGCTCCGGGACACGCTGGAAACACCATATATTTT.

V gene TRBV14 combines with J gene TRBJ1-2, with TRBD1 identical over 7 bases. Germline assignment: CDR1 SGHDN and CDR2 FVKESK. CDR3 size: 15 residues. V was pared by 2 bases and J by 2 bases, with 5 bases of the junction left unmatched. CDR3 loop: CASSQFSGQNYGYTF. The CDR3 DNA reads TGTGCCAGCAGCCAATTCTCGGGACAGAACTATGGCTACACCTTC.

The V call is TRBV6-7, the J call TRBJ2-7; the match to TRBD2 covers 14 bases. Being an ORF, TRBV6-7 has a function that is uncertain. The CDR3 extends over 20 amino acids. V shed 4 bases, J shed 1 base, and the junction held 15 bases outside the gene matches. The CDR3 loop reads CASSCVRRGLAGDYSYEQYV. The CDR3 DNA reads TGTGCCAGCAGTTGCGTACGACGGGGACTAGCGGGGGACTATTCCTACGAGCAGTACGTC.

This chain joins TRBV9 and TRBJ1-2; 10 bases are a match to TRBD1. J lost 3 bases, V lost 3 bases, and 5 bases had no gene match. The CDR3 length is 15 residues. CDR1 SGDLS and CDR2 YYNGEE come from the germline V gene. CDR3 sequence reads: CASSEGTGEYYGYTF. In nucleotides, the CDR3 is TGTGCCAGCAGCGAGGGGACAGGGGAGTACTATGGCTACACCTTC.

The CDR3 region is CASSQDGGMGNQPQHF. For the CDR3, the DNA is TGCGCCAGCAGCCAAGACGGCGGGATGGGCAATCAGCCCCAGCATTTT. This chain uses TRBV4-1 with TRBJ1-5, with D unclear. Per germline, CDR1 MGHRA and CDR2 YSYEKL. The CDR3 consists of 16 residues. V gave up 0 bases and J gave up 2 bases, with 11 bases separating them.

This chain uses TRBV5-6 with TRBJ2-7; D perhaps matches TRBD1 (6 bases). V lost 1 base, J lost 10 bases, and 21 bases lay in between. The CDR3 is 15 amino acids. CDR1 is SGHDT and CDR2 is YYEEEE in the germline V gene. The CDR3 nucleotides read TGTGCCAGCAGCTTGCGTGGTCCGGGACAAGGGGAACAGTACGTC. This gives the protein CASSLRGPGQGEQYV.

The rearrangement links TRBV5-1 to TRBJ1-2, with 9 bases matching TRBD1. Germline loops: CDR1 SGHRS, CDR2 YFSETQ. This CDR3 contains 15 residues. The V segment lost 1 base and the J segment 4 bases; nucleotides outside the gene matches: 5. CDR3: CASSLPTGGGYGYTF. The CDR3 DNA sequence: TGCGCCAGCAGCTTGCCCACAGGGGGCGGCTATGGCTACACCTTC.

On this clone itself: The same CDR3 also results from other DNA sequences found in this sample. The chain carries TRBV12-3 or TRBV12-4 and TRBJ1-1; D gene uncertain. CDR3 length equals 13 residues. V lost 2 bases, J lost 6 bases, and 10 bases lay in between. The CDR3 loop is CASSLRSTAEAFF. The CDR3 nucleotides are TGTGCCAGCAGTTTACGGAGTACCGCTGAAGCTTTCTTT.

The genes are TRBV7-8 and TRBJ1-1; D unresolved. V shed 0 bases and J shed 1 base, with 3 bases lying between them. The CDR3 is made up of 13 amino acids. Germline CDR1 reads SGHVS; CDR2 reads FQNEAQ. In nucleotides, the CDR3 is TGTGCCAGCAGCTTAGCAGGGAACACTGAAGCTTTCTTT. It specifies CASSLAGNTEAFF.

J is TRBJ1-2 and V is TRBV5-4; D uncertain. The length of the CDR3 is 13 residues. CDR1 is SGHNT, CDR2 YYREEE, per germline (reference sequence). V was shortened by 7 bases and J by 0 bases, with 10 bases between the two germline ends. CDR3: CASQQHPNYGYTF. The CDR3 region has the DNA TGTGCCAGCCAGCAGCATCCTAACTATGGCTACACCTTC.

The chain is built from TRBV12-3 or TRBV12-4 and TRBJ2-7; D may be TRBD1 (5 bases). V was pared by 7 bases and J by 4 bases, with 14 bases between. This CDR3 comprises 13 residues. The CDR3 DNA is TGTGCCAGCACCTCAGGGTCTGGATACGAGCAGTACGTC. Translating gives CASTSGSGYEQYV.

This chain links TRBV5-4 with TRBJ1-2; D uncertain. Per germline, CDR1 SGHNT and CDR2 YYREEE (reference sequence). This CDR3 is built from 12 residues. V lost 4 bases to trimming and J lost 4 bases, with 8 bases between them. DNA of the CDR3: TGTGCCAGCAGCCCAGGACGCTATGGCTACACCTTC. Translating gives CASSPGRYGYTF.

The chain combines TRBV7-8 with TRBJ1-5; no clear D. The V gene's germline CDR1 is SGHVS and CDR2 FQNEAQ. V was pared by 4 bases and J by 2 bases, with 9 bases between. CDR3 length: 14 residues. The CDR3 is CASSSLTGNQPQHF. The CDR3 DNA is TGTGCCAGCAGCTCCCTGACGGGCAATCAGCCCCAGCATTTT.

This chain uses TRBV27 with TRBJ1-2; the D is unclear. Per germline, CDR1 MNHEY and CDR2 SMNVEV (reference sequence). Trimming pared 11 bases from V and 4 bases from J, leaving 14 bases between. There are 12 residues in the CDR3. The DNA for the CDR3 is TGTGCCCCGGACCGAGGGAGCTATGGCTACACCTTC. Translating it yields CAPDRGSYGYTF.

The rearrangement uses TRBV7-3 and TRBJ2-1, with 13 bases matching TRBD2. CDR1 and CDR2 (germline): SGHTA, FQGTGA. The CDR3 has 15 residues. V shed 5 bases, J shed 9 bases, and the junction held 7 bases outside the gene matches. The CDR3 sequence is CASSPRLAGGAEQFF. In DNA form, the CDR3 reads TGTGCCAGCAGCCCACGACTAGCGGGAGGCGCTGAGCAGTTCTTC.

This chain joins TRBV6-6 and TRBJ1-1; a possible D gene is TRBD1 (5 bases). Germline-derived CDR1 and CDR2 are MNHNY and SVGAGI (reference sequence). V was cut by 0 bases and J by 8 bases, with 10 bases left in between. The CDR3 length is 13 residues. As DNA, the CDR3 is TGTGCCAGCAGTTACTCTGGGGCTACCGAAGCTTTCTTT. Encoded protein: CASSYSGATEAFF.

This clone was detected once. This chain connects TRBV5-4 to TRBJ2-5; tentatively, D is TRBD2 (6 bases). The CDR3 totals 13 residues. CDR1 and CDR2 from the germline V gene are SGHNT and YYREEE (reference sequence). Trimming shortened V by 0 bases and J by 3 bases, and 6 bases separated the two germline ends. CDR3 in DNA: TGTGCCAGCAGCTTGGGCGGGAAAGAGACCCAGTACTTC. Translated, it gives CASSLGGKETQYF.